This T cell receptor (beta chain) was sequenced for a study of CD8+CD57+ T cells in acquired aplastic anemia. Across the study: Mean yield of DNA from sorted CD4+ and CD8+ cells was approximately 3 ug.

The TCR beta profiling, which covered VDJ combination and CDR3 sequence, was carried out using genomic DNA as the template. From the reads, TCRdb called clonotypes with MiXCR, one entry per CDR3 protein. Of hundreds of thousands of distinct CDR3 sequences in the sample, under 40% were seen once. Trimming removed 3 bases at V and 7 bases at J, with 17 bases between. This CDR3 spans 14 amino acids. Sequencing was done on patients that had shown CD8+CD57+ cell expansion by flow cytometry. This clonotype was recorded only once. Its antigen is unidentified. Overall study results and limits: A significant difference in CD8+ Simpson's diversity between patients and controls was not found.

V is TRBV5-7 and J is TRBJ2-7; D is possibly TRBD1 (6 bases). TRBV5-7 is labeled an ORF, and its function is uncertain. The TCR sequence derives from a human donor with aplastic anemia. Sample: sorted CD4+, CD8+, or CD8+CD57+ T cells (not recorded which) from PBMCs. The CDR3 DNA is TGTGCCAGCAGCTACTACCAACTACAGGGTGAGCAGTACTTC. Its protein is CASSYYQLQGEQYF.